This T cell receptor (beta chain) emerged from a study of T cells in Graves' hyperthyroidism and ophthalmopathy. The CDR3 regions of TCR beta were amplified from RNA transcripts. RT-PCR in the first round (using the HTBI primer set) targeted the TCR CDR3. In TCRdb, the multiplex PCR reads were re-called with MiXCR into one record per CDR3 protein. Found here are about 300,000 distinct CDR3 sequences, 16% of them singletons; the top ten hold approximately 35%. The sample holds many counts of this clonotype. This CDR3 is 18 amino acids long. V gave up 5 bases and J gave up 6 bases; unmatched junction bases: 15. Germline CDR1 reads SGHNT; CDR2 reads YENEEA. For Graves' hyperthyroidism to be stable, ophthalmopathy could not progress within 18 months.

The sequenced sample consisted of blood. V gene TRBV11-3 combines with J gene TRBJ2-1; the match to TRBD2 covers 11 bases. The sequence came from a young man with Graves' hyperthyroidism. The chain's CDR3 is CASSPPPGSGRAFNEQFF. The DNA of the CDR3 is TGTGCCAGCAGCCCGCCCCCGGGTAGCGGGAGGGCCTTCAATGAGCAGTTCTTC.